This T cell receptor (beta chain) was sequenced in a study of CD8+ T cells in alopecia areata. Extraction of RNA preceded its reverse transcription into cDNA, which served as the sequencing template. Some clones are missing from TCRdb's copy, which holds only in-frame ones; the method was immunoSEQ multiplex PCR. Of about 200,000 clones listed, 45% to 70% are singletons. The germline gives CDR1 SGHVS, CDR2 FQNEAQ. Trimming shortened V by 5 bases and J by 9 bases, and 17 bases separated the two germline ends. There are 14 residues in the CDR3. The chain carries TRBV7-8 and TRBJ2-1; no definite D call. The TCR originated in a human donor in good health. The sequenced sample consisted of CD8+ T cells sorted from blood. DNA for the CDR3: TGTGCCAGCAGCAATCGGCCTGACCTGGGTGAGCAGTTCTTC. Amino acid sequence: CASSNRPDLGEQFF.